This TCR beta chain was documented in a study of blood T cell repertoires in COVID-19. Authors' data handling: Amplification of reference gene primers was used by the study to estimate nucleated cell counts. TCRdb's table, derived via immunoSEQ multiplex PCR, lists solely in-frame clones and lacks some. The D gene and trimming were derived from the DNA, and the V and J assignments and clone size from that table. The sample lists some 79,000 clones; roughly 89% were seen once. After removal of 2 bases from V and 6 bases from J, the junction contained 5 bases not matched to a gene. CDR3 length equals 15 residues. Germline V gene data show CDR1 as SGHDT and CDR2 as YYEEEE.

The gene calls are TRBV5-6 and TRBJ2-7; the match to TRBD2 covers 13 bases. This clonotype originated in a man between 65 and 85 years old with active or convalescent COVID-19. Material for sequencing was peripheral blood. The CDR3 nucleotides read TGTGCCAGCAGCTTTGGGACTAGCGGGATCAGCGAGCAGTACTTC. Translating it yields CASSFGTSGISEQYF.